This TCR beta chain was captured in a study of cytotoxic CD8 clonotypes in ibrutinib-treated CLL. Assay used: immunoSEQ multiplex PCR; TCRdb lists only in-frame clones, some missing. The data contain about 6,000 clones, 65% to 80% of them seen just once; the ten biggest clones take up around 5%. This clone was recorded a few times. The CDR3 is 17 amino acids. Germline-derived CDR1 and CDR2 are SGHAT and FQDESV (reference sequence). The V and J ends lost 5 bases and 0 bases respectively, with 17 bases between them. The rearrangement links TRBV11-1 to TRBJ2-1, with a tentative D call TRBD2 (5 bases). This clonotype originated in a human donor with chronic lymphocytic leukemia. The input for sequencing was PBMCs, taken before ibrutinib treatment. CDR3 amino acids: CASSGRLAPSSYNEQFF. CDR3 in DNA: TGTGCCAGCAGCGGCCGATTAGCGCCCAGCTCCTACAATGAGCAGTTCTTC.